The 24 T cell receptor beta chains presented below share a single source sample, sequenced in a study of blood T cell repertoires in COVID-19 (dated by TCRdb to the early 2020s). Library construction relied on the immunoSEQ multiplex PCR assay. Drawn from immuneACCESS, this table holds only the in-frame rearrangements with V and J called that TCRdb kept. Clones are partly lost; checked studies trace under half to an unresolved V gene and leave the rest unexplained. This sample has roughly 30,000 clones in its table, and more than 75% of those were observed once. The ten most abundant clones make up 5% to 6.5% of the sample. Input material: peripheral blood. The receptors were gathered from a human donor in a cohort sampled during active COVID-19.

This rearrangement joins TRBV9 to TRBJ1-2; D gene unclear. The CDR3 totals 13 residues. V was pared by 0 bases and J by 7 bases, with 10 bases between. Germline CDR1 reads SGDLS; CDR2 reads YYNGEE. The CDR3 nucleotides read TGTGCCAGCAGCGTAGCCGGCCAGGTTGGCTACACCTTC. It specifies CASSVAGQVGYTF.

The gene calls are TRBV18 and TRBJ2-4, with 9 bases matching TRBD1. The trim removed 5 bases at V and 0 bases at J, leaving 5 bases unmatched. Germline V CDR1 and CDR2: KGHSH, LQKENI. The CDR3 sequence is 16 residues long. CDR3 region: CASSGTGNLAKNIQYF. DNA for the CDR3: TGTGCCAGCTCAGGGACAGGGAATCTAGCCAAAAACATTCAGTACTTC.

This chain connects TRBV6-1 to TRBJ2-5, with 8 bases fitting TRBD1. CDR1 and CDR2 (germline): MNHNS, SASEGT. This CDR3 contains 14 residues. The junction had 5 bases not matched to a gene; V was cut back by 3 bases and J by 5 bases. The CDR3 bases are TGTGCCAGCAGTGAGTCAGGGGGCTGGGAGACCCAGTACTTC. Protein product: CASSESGGWETQYF.

The chain couples TRBV5-5 to TRBJ2-1; 7 nucleotides agree with TRBD1. Germline trimming cut 3 bases from V and 2 bases from J; bases unmatched to any gene: 8. The germline V gene has CDR1 SGHKS and CDR2 YYEKEE (reference sequence). CDR3 length equals 16 residues. The CDR3 region is CASSYNTGQPYNEQFF. The CDR3, as DNA: TGTGCCAGCAGCTATAATACGGGACAGCCCTACAATGAGCAGTTCTTC.

This clone was observed a single time. The V gene is TRBV6-5, the J gene TRBJ2-5, with 8 bases aligning to TRBD2. The V and J ends lost 7 bases and 1 base, in that order; junction bases with no gene match: 5. Germline assignment: CDR1 MNHEY and CDR2 SVGAGI. The CDR3 spans 14 residues. CDR3 residues: CASTPGGIQETQYF. The CDR3 nucleotides read TGTGCCAGCACCCCGGGGGGGATCCAAGAGACCCAGTACTTC.

The chain employs TRBV12-3 or TRBV12-4 and TRBJ2-3; weak D call: TRBD2 (5 bases). The CDR3 covers 13 residues. The ends were cut back, 1 base at V and 6 bases at J, with 8 bases in the middle. In nucleotides, the CDR3 is TGTGCCAGCAGTTTAGTTGGCGGGGATACGCAGTATTTT. Its translation: CASSLVGGDTQYF.

The gene calls are TRBV11-2 and TRBJ2-4, with TRBD2 matching 7 bases. Germline V CDR1 and CDR2: SGHAT, FQNNGV. CDR3 length equals 14 residues. Germline trimming cut 0 bases from V and 8 bases from J; bases unmatched to any gene: 4. CDR3 loop: CASSLDPGGDIQYF. The CDR3 region has the DNA TGTGCCAGCAGCTTAGATCCGGGGGGAGACATTCAGTACTTC.

Notes on this clone: Other DNA sequences in this sample translate to the same CDR3. The gene calls are TRBV5-4 and TRBJ2-3; 10 nucleotides agree with TRBD1. There are 15 residues in the CDR3. Germline CDR1 and CDR2: SGHNT and YYREEE (reference sequence). After removal of 4 bases from V and 2 bases from J, the junction contained 4 bases not matched to a gene. The CDR3 region has the DNA TGTGCCAGCAGCCCGGACAGGGGGTTCACAGATACGCAGTATTTT. It yields the protein CASSPDRGFTDTQYF.

The chain carries TRBV10-3 and TRBJ1-1, with 8 bases lining up with TRBD1. Germline loops: CDR1 ENHRY, CDR2 SYGVKD. This CDR3 comprises 14 residues. J lost 0 bases, V lost 4 bases, and 1 base had no gene match. The CDR3 coding sequence is TGTGCCATCAGTGGACAGGGGTTGAACACTGAAGCTTTCTTT. Translating it yields CAISGQGLNTEAFF.

The chain joins TRBV6-1 to TRBJ1-3, with 7 bases that match TRBD1. Germline assignment: CDR1 MNHNS and CDR2 SASEGT. This CDR3 has 18 residues. Unmatched junction bases numbered 12, after V lost 4 bases and J lost 0 bases. The CDR3 coding sequence is TGTGCCAGCAGTGTTTTCCCAGGGACAGCTAACTCTGGAAACACCATATATTTT. Amino acid sequence: CASSVFPGTANSGNTIYF.

J is TRBJ2-4 and V is TRBV3-1 (or the pseudogene TRBV3-2); 7 bases fit TRBD1. The junction had 10 bases not matched to a gene; V was cut back by 5 bases and J by 6 bases. The CDR3 is 15 residues long. Germline V CDR1 and CDR2: LGHDT, YNNKEL (reference sequence). The CDR3 sequence is CASSTMTGFGNIQYF. The CDR3 coding sequence is TGTGCCAGCAGCACCATGACAGGGTTCGGAAACATTCAGTACTTC.

The rearrangement uses TRBV7-3 and TRBJ1-1; D is unclear. The CDR3 sequence is 13 residues long. V lost 1 base and J 1 base, leaving 4 bases between the germline ends. Germline assignment: CDR1 SGHTA and CDR2 FQGTGA. The CDR3 here is CASSLNRNTEAFF. The DNA of the CDR3 is TGTGCCAGCAGCTTAAACAGGAACACTGAAGCTTTCTTT.

This chain uses TRBV5-6 with TRBJ1-3; the D gene is possibly TRBD1 (5 bases). CDR3 length: 18 residues. Per the germline V gene, CDR1 is SGHDT and CDR2 is YYEEEE. V shed 1 base and J shed 0 bases, with 17 bases lying between them. The CDR3 DNA reads as TGTGCCAGCAGCTTGAGGGGCACTCCGGTGTTCTCTGGAAACACCATATATTTT. Its protein is CASSLRGTPVFSGNTIYF.

The rearrangement uses TRBV4-3 and TRBJ2-2, with D unresolved. The ends were cut back, 3 bases at V and 1 base at J, with 3 bases in the middle. Germline-derived CDR1 and CDR2 are LGHNA and YSLEER. The CDR3 contains 13 residues. The CDR3 here is CASSQRNTGELFF. DNA of the CDR3: TGCGCCAGCAGCCAGAGGAACACCGGGGAGCTGTTTTTT.

The count of this clone is one. The chain links TRBV7-2 to TRBJ1-1, with 11 bases that match TRBD1. CDR1 SGHTA and CDR2 FQGNSA come from the germline V gene. The length of the CDR3 is 16 residues. Trimming took 8 bases from V and 4 from J; bases not matched to a gene: 12. Written as DNA, the CDR3 is TGTGCCAGCGCCCCCGGGACAGGGGGATACGGCACTGAAGCTTTCTTT. Translated, it gives CASAPGTGGYGTEAFF.

V usage is TRBV4-3 and J usage is TRBJ2-3; TRBD2 might be the D (7 bases). The CDR3 is 19 amino acids. Germline V lookup: CDR1 LGHNA, CDR2 YSLEER. Trimming took off 4 bases at V and 1 base at J, with 24 bases between the two ends. The CDR3 DNA is TGCGCCAGCAGCCTACAATGGGGGGGGACGTACAGGGGCACAGATACGCAGTATTTT. It yields the protein CASSLQWGGTYRGTDTQYF.

The chain carries TRBV18 and TRBJ1-4; D possibly corresponds to TRBD1 (6 bases). CDR3 length: 19 residues. Germline V gives CDR1 KGHSH, CDR2 LQKENI. Trimming removed 5 bases at V and 0 bases at J, with 22 bases between. The CDR3 region is CASSTIRGRTHSTNEKLFF. For the CDR3, the DNA is TGTGCCAGCTCAACGATCAGGGGCAGGACCCACTCAACTAATGAAAAACTGTTTTTT.

This chain links TRBV7-2 with TRBJ2-5; D perhaps matches TRBD1 (6 bases). The V and J ends lost 4 bases and 1 base respectively, with 13 bases between them. Germline V gene sequence: CDR1 SGHTA, CDR2 FQGNSA. The CDR3 is made up of 15 amino acids. CDR3 in amino acids: CASSWPGHAQETQYF. For the CDR3, the DNA is TGTGCCAGCAGCTGGCCGGGACATGCCCAAGAGACCCAGTACTTC. The variable domain in full, completed from reference TRBV7-2 and TRBJ2-5, reads GAGVSQSPSNKVTEKGKDVELRCDPISGHTALYWYRQSLGQGLEFLIYFQGNSAPDKSGLPSDRFSAERTGGSVSTLTIQRTQQEDSAVYLCASSWPGHAQETQYFGPGTRLLVL.

This clone was found a few times. J is TRBJ2-3 and V is TRBV6-1; D call uncertain. There are 12 residues in the CDR3. Trimming shortened V by 3 bases and J by 3 bases, and 4 bases separated the two germline ends. Germline CDR1 and CDR2: MNHNS and SASEGT. As DNA, the CDR3 is TGTGCCAGCAGTGATGCGACAGATACGCAGTATTTT. Its protein is CASSDATDTQYF.

V and J are TRBV3-1 (or the pseudogene TRBV3-2) and TRBJ2-3; 12 nucleotides match TRBD2. V shed 5 bases, J shed 2 bases, and the junction held 5 bases outside the gene matches. CDR3 size: 16 residues. CDR1 LGHDT and CDR2 YNNKEL come from the germline V gene (reference sequence). CDR3 region: CASSTRLAGVTDTQYF. As DNA, the CDR3 is TGTGCCAGCAGCACCCGACTAGCGGGGGTCACAGATACGCAGTATTTT.

This chain uses TRBV10-1 with TRBJ1-3; 7 nucleotides line up with TRBD1. Germline CDR1 reads WNHNN; CDR2 reads SYGVQD (reference sequence). V trimming: 8 bases; J trimming: 1 base; junction bases outside the gene matches: 26. The CDR3 is 21 amino acids. The CDR3 DNA reads as TGCGCCAGCTATGCAAGGGACAGAGCGGAAACATTTACAGGTTCTGGAAACACCATATATTTT. This gives the protein CASYARDRAETFTGSGNTIYF.

The rearrangement links TRBV28 to TRBJ2-5; tentative D call: TRBD1 (5 bases). The CDR3 is made up of 13 amino acids. V was trimmed by 6 bases and J by 5 bases, leaving 13 bases between them. CDR1 and CDR2 from the germline V gene are MDHEN and SYDVKM. This CDR3 is CASRPTRDETQYF. The CDR3 bases are TGTGCCAGCAGGCCCACCAGGGATGAGACCCAGTACTTC.

The rearrangement links TRBV3-1 (or the pseudogene TRBV3-2) to TRBJ2-3, with 7 bases lining up with TRBD2. Germline-derived CDR1 and CDR2 are LGHDT and YNNKEL (reference sequence). V lost 1 base, J lost 2 bases, and 6 bases stayed unmatched. The CDR3 extends over 16 amino acids. The CDR3 sequence: CASSQGWGGFTDTQYF. The CDR3 DNA reads as TGTGCCAGCAGCCAAGGCTGGGGGGGGTTCACAGATACGCAGTATTTT.

This clone was found once. V gene TRBV7-3 combines with J gene TRBJ2-2, with 14 bases aligning to TRBD2. Germline V gives CDR1 SGHTA, CDR2 FQGTGA. Trimming cost V 5 bases and J 4 bases; bases outside gene matches: 12. The length of the CDR3 is 19 residues. The CDR3 bases are TGTGCCAGCAGCCCCACCGGGACTAGCGGGGGCCGGGGCACCGGGGAGCTGTTTTTT. It codes for CASSPTGTSGGRGTGELFF.